The 27 T cell receptor beta chains reported below all come from one sample, sequenced in a study of blood T cell repertoires in COVID-19. Here immunoSEQ multiplex PCR was the method, and the copy in TCRdb shows in-frame clones only, minus some. Here the sample spans some 210,000 clones, around 86% being singletons. The source material was PBMCs or T cells enriched from blood (not recorded which). These receptors all come from a woman aged 45-60 years with acute COVID-19.

This sequence joins TRBV7-9 and TRBJ1-5; a weak D match, TRBD1 (5 bases). Germline V gives CDR1 SEHNR, CDR2 FQNEAQ (reference sequence). V lost 4 bases and J lost 1, with 14 bases in between. CDR3 length: 16 amino acids. This chain's CDR3 is CASSSGSGGSNQPQHF. The CDR3 nucleotides read TGTGCCAGCAGCTCCGGTAGTGGGGGGAGCAATCAGCCCCAGCATTTT.

The chain is built from TRBV6-2 or TRBV6-3 and TRBJ2-1; D is unresolved. Trimming left V 2 bases short and J 5 bases short, with 13 bases between. The CDR3 extends over 15 amino acids. CDR1 is MNHEY and CDR2 is SVGEGT in the germline V gene. CDR3 region: CASSYKAALNNEQFF. The DNA of the CDR3 is TGTGCCAGCAGTTACAAGGCAGCGCTCAACAATGAGCAGTTCTTC.

This clone was counted only a few times. In nucleotides, the CDR3 is TGTGCCAGCAGTTTACAGGGGTCAGATACGCAGTATTTT. Protein product: CASSLQGSDTQYF. The gene calls are TRBV28 and TRBJ2-3; maybe TRBD1 (6 bases). Germline CDR1 is MDHEN and CDR2 is SYDVKM. The germline V and J ends were trimmed by 2 bases and 4 bases, with 7 bases remaining between them. This CDR3 spans 13 amino acids.

The chain recombines TRBV7-5 with TRBJ2-3; TRBD2 is the table's D call and was not checked against the DNA. TRBV7-5 is recorded as a pseudogene. The CDR3 loop spans 19 amino acids. Here the CDR3 DNA reads TGTGTCAGAAGCCCAGAGGGATATTCGGGGGGGCTAGAAACAGATACGCAGTATTTT. Translation: CVRSPEGYSGGLETDTQYF.

The rearrangement uses TRBV18 and TRBJ1-4; no definite D call. CDR3 size: 17 residues. The ends were cut back, 0 bases at V and 3 bases at J, with 14 bases in the middle. CDR1 is KGHSH, CDR2 LQKENI, per germline. The CDR3 loop reads CASSPPSSEDSNEKLFF. The CDR3 nucleotides are TGTGCCAGCTCACCACCATCGTCGGAGGACTCTAATGAAAAACTGTTTTTT.

The chain has TRBV24-1 and TRBJ2-1; 12 bases agree with TRBD2. CDR3 length equals 15 residues. Germline CDR1 is KGHDR and CDR2 is SFDVKD. V lost 3 bases, J lost 7 bases, and 3 bases stayed unmatched. The CDR3 reads CATSDTSGRFNEQFF. DNA for the CDR3: TGTGCCACCAGTGATACTAGCGGGAGGTTTAATGAGCAGTTCTTC.

This chain links TRBV19 with TRBJ1-3; 10 bases fit TRBD1. The CDR3 is made up of 18 amino acids. The germline gives CDR1 LNHDA, CDR2 SQIVND (reference sequence). V dropped 5 bases and J dropped 0; count of bases not matched to a gene: 10. The CDR3 is CASSPPGQGLSSGNTIYF. In DNA form, the CDR3 reads TGTGCCAGTAGTCCTCCGGGACAGGGGCTGAGCTCTGGAAACACCATATATTTT. Full variable domain (rest looked up from reference TRBV19 and TRBJ1-3): DGGITQSPKYLFRKEGQNVTLSCEQNLNHDAMYWYRQDPGQGLRLIYYSQIVNDFQKGDIAEGYSVSREKKESFPLTVTSAQKNPTAFYLCASSPPGQGLSSGNTIYFGEGSWLTVV.

The J gene is TRBJ2-1, the V gene TRBV24-1; weak D call: TRBD1 (6 bases). The germline gives CDR1 KGHDR, CDR2 SFDVKD. V was clipped by 4 bases and J by 4 bases, with 10 bases between them. The CDR3 has 14 amino acids. The CDR3 is CATSDLGQYNEQFF. CDR3 coding DNA: TGTGCCACCAGTGACCTAGGACAGTACAATGAGCAGTTCTTC.

The chain combines TRBV28 with TRBJ2-3; possible D gene TRBD2, 5 bases. The CDR3 runs 15 residues. V lost 7 bases and J 4 bases, leaving 18 bases between the germline ends. Germline V gene sequence: CDR1 MDHEN, CDR2 SYDVKM. The CDR3 nucleotides are TGTGCCAGCACCTCGAGTTGGGCCGGGGCAGATACGCAGTATTTT. This encodes CASTSSWAGADTQYF.

The chain is built from TRBV9 and TRBJ1-1, with no clear D. Germline V CDR1 and CDR2: SGDLS, YYNGEE. The CDR3 has 15 amino acids. V was cut by 0 bases and J by 0 bases, with 9 bases left in between. The CDR3 region is CASSVDQWLNTEAFF. The CDR3 DNA follows: TGTGCCAGCAGCGTAGACCAGTGGTTGAACACTGAAGCTTTCTTT. Together with reference TRBV9 and TRBJ1-1, the CDR3 gives the full variable domain: DSGVTQTPKHLITATGQRVTLRCSPRSGDLSVYWYQQSLDQGLQFLIQYYNGEERAKGNILERFSAQQFPDLHSELNLSSLELGDSALYFCASSVDQWLNTEAFFGQGTRLTVV.

The genes are TRBV28 and TRBJ1-2; no reliable D call. Germline V CDR1 and CDR2: MDHEN, SYDVKM. The CDR3 has 13 residues. V was trimmed by 6 bases and J by 4 bases, leaving 12 bases between them. CDR3 in amino acids: CASSPGSSYGYTF. CDR3 bases: TGTGCCAGCAGCCCCGGGAGCTCCTATGGCTACACCTTC.

At least ten counts were recorded for this clone. The V call is TRBV5-4, the J call TRBJ2-1, with 11 bases identical to TRBD1. The trim removed 2 bases at V and 3 bases at J, leaving 1 base unmatched. The CDR3 loop spans 15 amino acids. The germline CDR1 and CDR2 sequences are SGHNT and YYREEE (reference sequence). CDR3 amino acids: CASSFGTGGYNEQFF. The CDR3 bases are TGTGCCAGCAGCTTCGGGACAGGGGGCTACAATGAGCAGTTCTTC.

With regard to this clone: Other DNA sequences in this sample translate to the same CDR3. The rearrangement joins TRBV7-2 to TRBJ2-1, with a tentative D call TRBD2 (6 bases). Looked up from germline, CDR1 is SGHTA and CDR2 is FQGNSA. The V and J ends lost 0 bases and 4 bases respectively, with 10 bases between them. This CDR3 spans 15 amino acids. Here the CDR3 DNA reads TGTGCCAGCAGCTTAGCGGGGGGTCATTACAATGAGCAGTTCTTC. Amino acids: CASSLAGGHYNEQFF.

V gene TRBV27 combines with J gene TRBJ2-6; 8 bases are shared with TRBD2. V gave up 4 bases and J gave up 4 bases; unmatched junction bases: 15. This CDR3 is 19 amino acids long. In germline, CDR1 is MNHEY, CDR2 SMNVEV (reference sequence). The CDR3 here is CASSSPIPGGARGANVLTF. Here the CDR3 DNA reads TGTGCCAGCAGTTCTCCCATCCCGGGAGGGGCCCGGGGGGCCAACGTCCTGACTTTC.

This clone appeared a single time. The chain links TRBV9 to TRBJ2-1; weak D call: TRBD2 (5 bases). This CDR3 region has 14 residues. V lost 0 bases, J lost 9 bases, and 13 bases lay in between. CDR1 is SGDLS and CDR2 is YYNGEE in the germline V gene. In nucleotides, the CDR3 is TGTGCCAGCAGCGTAGTAGCGAGGGTCGGTGAGCAGTTCTTC. Amino acid sequence: CASSVVARVGEQFF.

The sample holds a few counts of this clone. J is TRBJ2-1 and V is TRBV7-3; possibly TRBD2 for D (7 bases). Germline CDR1 reads SGHTA; CDR2 reads FQGTGA. The CDR3 has 16 residues. V lost 2 bases to trimming and J lost 1 base, with 12 bases between them. The CDR3: CASSLQGGTSYNEQFF. The CDR3 nucleotides read TGTGCCAGCAGCTTACAGGGAGGGACATCCTACAATGAGCAGTTCTTC.

This chain connects TRBV6-5 to TRBJ1-2; D perhaps matches TRBD1 (5 bases). V lost 6 bases and J 2 bases, leaving 16 bases between the germline ends. Germline lookup yields CDR1 MNHEY and CDR2 SVGAGI. CDR3 length equals 15 residues. The CDR3 DNA reads TGTGCCAGCAGACAGAGACAGTCAGCCAACTATGGCTACACCTTC. This codes for CASRQRQSANYGYTF.

The sample holds a few counts of this clone. The chain links TRBV5-4 to TRBJ1-2, with D unresolved. Germline V gene lookup returns CDR1 SGHNT and CDR2 YYREEE (reference sequence). CDR3 length: 11 residues. V lost 4 bases and J 7 bases, leaving 8 bases between the germline ends. The CDR3 here is CASSQLGGYTF. CDR3 DNA sequence: TGTGCCAGCAGCCAACTCGGTGGCTACACCTTC.

The chain uses TRBV5-1 and TRBJ1-2; D perhaps matches TRBD1 (6 bases). This CDR3 has 14 amino acids. Germline V gene data show CDR1 as SGHRS and CDR2 as YFSETQ. Trimming pared 7 bases from V and 6 bases from J, leaving 19 bases between. The CDR3 region is CASRLNRDSDGYTF. The CDR3 nucleotides read TGCGCCAGCCGCCTCAACAGGGATTCCGATGGCTACACCTTC.

Concerning this clone itself: Relative to the germline gene, one junction end is altered; a read error may explain this. V gene TRBV27 combines with J gene TRBJ1-1; TRBD1 matches 7 bases. This CDR3 comprises 12 residues. Germline CDR1 reads MNHEY; CDR2 reads SMNVEV (reference sequence). DNA of the CDR3: TGCCAGGGCCGGGACAGGAACACTGAAGCTTTCTTT. This sequence encodes CQGRDRNTEAFF.

The V call is TRBV21-1, the J call TRBJ2-5; the table's D gene call, TRBD2, was not cross checked with the DNA. TRBV21-1 is a pseudogene locus. The length of the CDR3 is 15 residues. CDR3 DNA sequence: TGTGCCAGCAGCTCGAGGGGAGGGGTTCAAGAGACCCAGTACTTC. Amino acid sequence: CASSSRGGVQETQYF.

The CDR3 DNA follows: TGTGCCAGCAGTCCGGGACTAGCGGGAGTACGGGAGACCCAGTACTTC. Translation gives CASSPGLAGVRETQYF. The chain couples TRBV6-2 or TRBV6-3 to TRBJ2-5; 14 nucleotides line up with TRBD2. The CDR3 runs 16 residues. CDR1 is MNHEY, CDR2 SVGEGT, per germline. Trimming removed 5 bases from V and 5 bases from J; junction bases left unmatched: 7.

The genes are TRBV6-2 or TRBV6-3 and TRBJ2-5; 11 bases map to TRBD2. CDR1 MNHEY and CDR2 SVGEGT come from the germline V gene. V lost 0 bases, J lost 0 bases, and 3 bases stayed unmatched. This CDR3 spans 17 amino acids. The CDR3 DNA is TGTGCCAGCAGTTACTCACTAGCGGGGGCATACCAAGAGACCCAGTACTTC. Protein sequence: CASSYSLAGAYQETQYF.

V gene TRBV11-2 combines with J gene TRBJ1-2; D ambiguous. The CDR3 spans 14 residues. The germline V gene has CDR1 SGHAT and CDR2 FQNNGV. The V gene lost 5 bases and the J gene lost 8 bases, with 18 bases spanning the gap. This chain's CDR3 is CASSRTANLEGYTF. DNA for the CDR3: TGTGCCAGCAGCCGAACCGCAAACCTTGAGGGCTACACCTTC.

The chain employs TRBV13 and TRBJ2-3, with 9 nucleotides matching TRBD2. Germline values: CDR1 PRHDT, CDR2 FYEKMQ (reference sequence). Trimming removed 0 bases from V and 4 bases from J; junction bases left unmatched: 14. The CDR3 length is 19 residues. CDR3 sequence (DNA): TGTGCCAGCAGCTTAGGCCGGGTAGCGGGAGATATTTCCGCAGATACGCAGTATTTT. Protein: CASSLGRVAGDISADTQYF. Full variable domain (remainder filled in from reference TRBV13 and TRBJ2-3): AAGVIQSPRHLIKEKRETATLKCYPIPRHDTVYWYQQGPGQDPQFLISFYEKMQSDKGSIPDRFSAQQFSDYHSELNMSSLELGDSALYFCASSLGRVAGDISADTQYFGPGTRLTVL.

This clone was found a few times. The chain carries TRBV7-6 and TRBJ1-2; 8 bases map to TRBD1. Losses at the gene ends were 0 bases for V and 7 bases for J; bases not matched to a gene: 7. The CDR3 spans 15 residues. Germline CDR1 SGHVS, CDR2 FNYEAQ. Here the CDR3 DNA reads TGTGCCAGCAGCTTAGCGGTCGCAGGGGGCAGTGGCTACACCTTC. Protein product: CASSLAVAGGSGYTF.

This chain links TRBV20-1 with TRBJ1-2; D ambiguous. V lost 1 base and J lost 3, with 3 bases in between. CDR1 is DFQATT and CDR2 is SNEGSKA in the germline V gene (reference sequence). There are 11 residues in the CDR3. CDR3 amino acids: CSARGHYGYTF. In DNA form, the CDR3 reads TGCAGTGCTAGAGGGCACTATGGCTACACCTTC.